This T cell receptor (delta chain) is drawn from a study of Vδ1+ human thymocytes. General observations from the study: Thymic TRG and TRD repertoires appeared highly polyclonal.

This clone showed up just a few times. Its antigen is currently unknown. At one end, the junction sequence differs from germline, possibly due to a read error. Other DNA sequences from this sample encode an identical CDR3 as well. CDR3 length equals 14 residues. Germline values: CDR1 TSWWSYY, CDR2 QGS. Sequences come from RNA converted to cDNA by reverse transcription. CDR3 amplicons came from multiplex PCR with pooled V-gene forward and constant-region reverse primers. TCRdb reapplied CATT to the multiplex PCR reads. The sample has roughly 55,000 delta-chain clones, 15% to 20% seen once. Sample: Vdelta1+ gamma-delta thymocytes from the thymus. Subset specified: FACS-sorted CD3+ TCRalphabeta- TCRVdelta1+ TCRVdelta2- thymocytes. The J gene is TRDJ2, the V gene TRDV1; no clear D. The source of this sequence is a boy less than two years old who had congenital heart surgery. Here the CDR3 DNA reads TGTGCCCTTGCGGGCCCGATTCGTACAGCACAACTCTTCTTT. Encoded protein: CALAGPIRTAQLFF.